This passage covers 18 T cell receptor beta chains from one sample sequenced in a study of shared T cell receptors in the human thymus. The protocol was immunoSEQ multiplex PCR, while the TCRdb copy is restricted to in-frame clones and leaves out a portion. Among 700,000 or so clones listed, around 85% were seen once. This sample also appeared in a second study, on human thymus T cells.

The sequencing sample was made of thymocytes. Receptors originate from a girl under three years old with a congenital heart defect.

J is TRBJ2-7 and V is TRBV15, with D possibly matching TRBD2 (5 bases). In germline, CDR1 is LNHNV, CDR2 YYDKDF (reference sequence). Trimming cost V 5 bases and J 1 base, with 21 bases left between them. This CDR3 contains 17 residues. The chain's CDR3 is CATSRTHREPRSYEQYF. Here the CDR3 DNA reads TGTGCCACCAGCCGAACTCACCGGGAACCCCGATCCTACGAGCAGTACTTC.

This chain uses TRBV28 with TRBJ2-7, with 10 positions matching TRBD1. The V segment lost 5 bases and the J segment 2 bases; nucleotides outside the gene matches: 15. This CDR3 region has 18 residues. CDR1 is MDHEN and CDR2 is SYDVKM in the germline V gene. CDR3 loop: CASSLRDPGQGVTYEQYF. CDR3 DNA sequence: TGTGCCAGCAGTCTCCGCGACCCCGGACAGGGGGTAACCTACGAGCAGTACTTC.

V and J are TRBV7-8 and TRBJ2-7; the match to TRBD1 covers 10 bases. CDR3 size: 15 residues. Looked up from germline, CDR1 is SGHVS and CDR2 is FQNEAQ. The junction had 3 bases not matched to a gene; V was cut back by 1 base and J by 3 bases. The CDR3 DNA is TGTGCCAGCAGCTTAGGACAGGGGGCCCACTACGAGCAGTACTTC. Encoded protein: CASSLGQGAHYEQYF.

This sequence joins TRBV6-6 and TRBJ2-2; TRBD2 matches 13 bases. Germline V lookup: CDR1 MNHNY, CDR2 SVGAGI (reference sequence). J gave up 6 bases and V 4 bases, and 5 bases lay outside the gene matches. This CDR3 is 16 amino acids long. The CDR3 DNA is TGTGCCAGCAGTTCCCGACTAGCGGGGGGTCCCGGGGAGCTGTTTTTT. As protein: CASSSRLAGGPGELFF.

The V and J genes are TRBV9 and TRBJ2-1; 13 nucleotides match TRBD2. CDR1 is SGDLS and CDR2 is YYNGEE in the germline V gene. The CDR3 consists of 16 residues. After removal of 4 bases from V and 7 bases from J, the junction contained 8 bases not matched to a gene. The CDR3 spells CASSPEGGLAGNEQFF. In DNA, the CDR3 is TGTGCCAGCAGCCCGGAAGGGGGACTAGCGGGGAATGAGCAGTTCTTC.

This chain uses TRBV5-1 with TRBJ2-7, with 9 bases fitting TRBD1. V was clipped by 4 bases and J by 2 bases; unmatched bases: 13. This CDR3 has 17 amino acids. From germline, CDR1 is SGHRS and CDR2 YFSETQ. The CDR3 here is CASSPTPSRDRAYEQYF. CDR3 bases: TGCGCCAGCAGCCCTACCCCGAGCCGGGACAGGGCCTACGAGCAGTACTTC.

This clone has more than one count but fewer than ten. The rearrangement uses TRBV4-2 and TRBJ2-3, with D possibly being TRBD1 (6 bases). Trimming left V 1 base short and J 5 bases short, with 10 bases between. CDR3 size: 14 residues. Looked up from germline, CDR1 is LGHNA and CDR2 is YNFKEQ. The CDR3 DNA reads as TGTGCCAGCAGCCAAGCCCGCAGGGGAGATACGCAGTATTTT. Protein: CASSQARRGDTQYF.

The chain combines TRBV12-5 with TRBJ2-7, with TRBD1 identical over 8 bases. The CDR3 length is 16 residues. J was trimmed by 2 bases and V by 6 bases; bases with no gene match: 12. The V gene's germline CDR1 is LGHNT and CDR2 FRNRAP. CDR3 in amino acids: CASGQTFRQGTYEQYF. The CDR3 coding sequence is TGTGCTAGTGGCCAAACGTTCCGACAGGGGACCTACGAGCAGTACTTC.

V usage is TRBV6-6 and J usage is TRBJ1-5; D uncertain. From germline, CDR1 is MNHNY and CDR2 SVGAGI (reference sequence). V was clipped by 7 bases and J by 0 bases, with 16 bases between them. The length of the CDR3 is 16 residues. CDR3 coding DNA: TGTGCCAGCACCAGAGGAAGCCTATATAGCAATCAGCCCCAGCATTTT. This translates into CASTRGSLYSNQPQHF.

The CDR3, as DNA: TGTGCCCGCCGGGCTAGCGGGGGCCTCAAGTTCTCTTATTTT. It yields the protein CARRASGGLKFSYF. The chain recombines TRBV2 with TRBJ2-3, with TRBD2 matching 10 bases. CDR3 length: 14 residues. CDR1 and CDR2 from the germline V gene are SNHLY and FYNNEI. With 11 bases clipped from V and 15 bases from J, the junction kept 20 bases outside the gene matches.

The V call is TRBV29-1, the J call TRBJ1-2, with D perhaps matching TRBD1 (5 bases). Trimming took 8 bases from V and 4 from J, leaving 17 bases between them. Germline V gives CDR1 SQVTM, CDR2 ANQGSEA. CDR3 size: 13 residues. The CDR3 sequence is CSSRGEFSYGYTF. Here the CDR3 DNA reads TGCAGCTCCCGGGGGGAATTCAGCTATGGCTACACCTTC.

V and J are TRBV2 and TRBJ2-3; 7 positions agree with TRBD2. Trimming took 9 bases from V and 1 from J; bases not matched to a gene: 16. Germline lookup yields CDR1 SNHLY and CDR2 FYNNEI. The CDR3 is 17 residues long. The CDR3 DNA reads TGTGCCAGTGTAGAAGTGGGGCTAGCGGACCGCACAGATACGCAGTATTTT. Residues: CASVEVGLADRTDTQYF.

The genes are TRBV15 and TRBJ1-2; maybe TRBD1 (5 bases). Germline V CDR1 and CDR2: LNHNV, YYDKDF (reference sequence). Between the trimmed V and J ends, which lost 1 base and 0 bases, there was a span of 18 bases. This CDR3 has 18 residues. The CDR3 reads CATSRGRSPRVPNYGYTF. The CDR3 nucleotides are TGTGCCACCAGCAGAGGCCGGTCCCCCAGGGTCCCTAACTATGGCTACACCTTC.

The chain carries TRBV14 and TRBJ2-7; D not certain. V was pared by 0 bases and J by 6 bases, with 21 bases between. This CDR3 region has 17 residues. Germline values: CDR1 SGHDN, CDR2 FVKESK. The CDR3 sequence: CASSQDRRTGNSVEQYF. CDR3 bases: TGTGCCAGCAGCCAAGACCGGAGAACCGGTAATAGTGTCGAGCAGTACTTC.

This clone appeared a single time. The rearrangement uses TRBV4-2 and TRBJ1-1; 7 nucleotides match TRBD1. The CDR3 covers 19 residues. Germline CDR1 reads LGHNA; CDR2 reads YNFKEQ. Trimming at V came to 0 bases and at J to 4 bases, leaving 17 bases not matched to a gene. In nucleotides, the CDR3 is TGTGCCAGCAGCCAAGAATTTCGGGGGCGCCATCACAGGGGCACTGAAGCTTTCTTT. This gives the protein CASSQEFRGRHHRGTEAFF.

The V call is TRBV27, the J call TRBJ1-4; D is perhaps TRBD1 (5 bases). Germline V gene lookup returns CDR1 MNHEY and CDR2 SMNVEV (reference sequence). CDR3 size: 17 residues. With 5 bases removed from V and 3 bases from J, the gap between germline ends came to 19 bases. The CDR3 DNA sequence: TGTGCCAGCAGTCCCCCAGCGGCGGGGGGACCTAATGAAAAACTGTTTTTT. It translates to CASSPPAAGGPNEKLFF.

The V and J genes are TRBV18 and TRBJ2-3; perhaps TRBD1 as D (5 bases). Germline CDR1 is KGHSH and CDR2 is LQKENI. V gave up 3 bases and J gave up 5 bases, with 9 bases separating them. The length of the CDR3 is 13 residues. Here the CDR3 reads CASSPYDRDTQYF. In DNA, the CDR3 is TGTGCCAGCTCACCCTACGACAGAGATACGCAGTATTTT.

The chain carries TRBV5-1 and TRBJ2-7, with TRBD1 matching 7 bases. With V trimmed by 4 bases and J by 2 bases, 21 bases remained unmatched. CDR1 is SGHRS, CDR2 YFSETQ, per germline. There are 19 residues in the CDR3. The CDR3 region has the DNA TGCGCCAGCAGCCCCGACAGGGTTGGGAATGCCTATGCCCCCTACGAGCAGTACTTC. Translated, it gives CASSPDRVGNAYAPYEQYF.